This T cell receptor (beta chain) was sequenced during a study of cytomegalovirus exposure and HLA in healthy donors. Broader study findings: DRB1 showed the most TCR associations and HLA-C the fewest in a later analysis, as rates varied by HLA locus. The authors enumerated roughly 180 TCR beta chains as linked to cytomegalovirus. Accurate prediction of most subjects' HLA-A and HLA-B alleles from TCR beta sequences was reported.

Healthy bone marrow donors supplied every sample. A word on this clone: Its antigen remains unknown.

V gave up 4 bases and J gave up 6 bases; unmatched junction bases: 14. The germline V gene encodes CDR1 SQVTM and CDR2 ANQGSEA. This CDR3 region has 16 residues. The PCR was carried out with 60 Vbeta primers and 13 Jbeta primers. Profiling relied on immunoSEQ multiplex PCR, and the TCRdb table lists in-frame clones only, not all of them. The table includes some 110,000 clones, roughly three quarters detected once. The chain joins TRBV29-1 to TRBJ2-2, with 7 bases matching TRBD1. The source of this sequence is a man aged 45-65 years in good health and CMV-seropositive. Sample: PBMCs. This chain's CDR3 is CSVVTGRGMGAGELFF. CDR3 coding DNA: TGCAGCGTTGTAACCGGCAGGGGGATGGGGGCCGGGGAGCTGTTTTTT.